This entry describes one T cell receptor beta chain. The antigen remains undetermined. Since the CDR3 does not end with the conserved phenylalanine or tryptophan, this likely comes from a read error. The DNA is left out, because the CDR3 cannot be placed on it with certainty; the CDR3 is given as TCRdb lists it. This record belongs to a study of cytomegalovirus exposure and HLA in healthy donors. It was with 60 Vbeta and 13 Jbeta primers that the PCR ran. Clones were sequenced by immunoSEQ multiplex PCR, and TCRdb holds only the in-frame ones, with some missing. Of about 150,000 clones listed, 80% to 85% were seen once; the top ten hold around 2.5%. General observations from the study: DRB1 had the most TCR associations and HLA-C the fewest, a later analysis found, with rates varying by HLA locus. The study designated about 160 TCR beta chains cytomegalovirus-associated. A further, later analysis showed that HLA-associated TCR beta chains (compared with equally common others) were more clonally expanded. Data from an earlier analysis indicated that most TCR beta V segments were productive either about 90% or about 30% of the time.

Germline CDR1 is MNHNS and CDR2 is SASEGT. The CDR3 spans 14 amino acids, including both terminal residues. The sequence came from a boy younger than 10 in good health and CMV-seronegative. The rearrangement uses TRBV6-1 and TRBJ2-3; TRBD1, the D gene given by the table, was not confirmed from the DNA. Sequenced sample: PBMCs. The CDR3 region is CASSETWTEGAITI.